The 15 T cell receptor beta chains in this list originate from one sample, sequenced in a study of OX40 agonist ivuxolimab in advanced cancers. Measured with immunoSEQ multiplex PCR; TCRdb has only the in-frame clones, and not every one. The repertoire holds approximately 60,000 clones, 88% seen once, with over 6% in the top ten. This specimen was CD4+ or CD8+ T cells sorted from blood, taken in a trial of the OX40 agonist ivuxolimab. These receptors all stem from an adult with an advanced solid tumor such as melanoma, head and neck, liver or kidney cancer.

The chain employs TRBV12-1 and TRBJ2-3; the table names TRBD2, a call not compared with the DNA. TRBV12-1 is a recognized pseudogene. The CDR3 loop spans 18 amino acids. DNA for the CDR3: TGTGCCAGCAGCTTTGCGCTATTGACTAGCGGGAGATTATATAGGCAGTATTTT. Translated, it gives CASSFALLTSGRLYRQYF.

The chain combines TRBV6-5 with TRBJ2-7; possibly TRBD2 for D (6 bases). Germline lookup yields CDR1 MNHEY and CDR2 SVGAGI. V was shortened by 7 bases and J by 2 bases, with 12 bases between the two germline ends. The CDR3 extends over 13 amino acids. CDR3 nucleotides: TGTGCCAGCACTTCGAGCGGGCCCTACGAGCAGTACTTC. Its translation: CASTSSGPYEQYF.

The gene calls are TRBV9 and TRBJ2-2; tentative D call: TRBD2 (5 bases). The V and J ends lost 1 base and 2 bases respectively, with 6 bases between them. Germline V CDR1 and CDR2: SGDLS, YYNGEE. The CDR3 loop spans 14 amino acids. CDR3 residues: CASSVSGNTGELFF. In DNA form, the CDR3 reads TGTGCCAGCAGCGTAAGCGGTAACACCGGGGAGCTGTTTTTT.

The V and J genes are TRBV28 and TRBJ2-3, with a tentative D call TRBD2 (5 bases). Between the trimmed V and J ends, which lost 6 bases and 6 bases, there was a span of 10 bases. CDR3 length: 12 amino acids. The germline V gene encodes CDR1 MDHEN and CDR2 SYDVKM. CDR3 DNA sequence: TGTGCCAGCAGCCCACCGGGGGATACGCAGTATTTT. This sequence encodes CASSPPGDTQYF.

A single count supports this clone. The chain carries TRBV18 and TRBJ1-4; perhaps TRBD1 as D (5 bases). The V end lost 6 bases, the J end lost 0 bases, and 8 bases lay between the germline ends. Germline CDR1 is KGHSH and CDR2 is LQKENI. The CDR3 covers 14 residues. The CDR3 nucleotides are TGTGCCAGCTCCCCGACAGCAACTAATGAAAAACTGTTTTTT. Translating it yields CASSPTATNEKLFF.

The chain links TRBV6-5 to TRBJ1-1; D might be TRBD1 (6 bases). Germline V gene sequence: CDR1 MNHEY, CDR2 SVGAGI. The V and J ends lost 2 bases and 1 base respectively, with 8 bases between them. The CDR3 runs to 14 residues. In DNA, the CDR3 is TGTGCCAGCAGTTACCTGACAGGGAACACTGAAGCTTTCTTT. Amino acids: CASSYLTGNTEAFF.

This sequence joins TRBV4-1 and TRBJ2-1; unclear D gene. CDR1 MGHRA and CDR2 YSYEKL come from the germline V gene. The CDR3 contains 15 residues. V gave up 3 bases and J gave up 0 bases, with 9 bases separating them. CDR3 DNA: TGCGCCAGCAGCCATCTCGAGAGCTCCTACAATGAGCAGTTCTTC. This sequence encodes CASSHLESSYNEQFF.

The chain recombines TRBV14 with TRBJ2-5; D gene unclear. Germline V gives CDR1 SGHDN, CDR2 FVKESK. The germline V and J ends were trimmed by 0 bases and 1 base, with 0 bases remaining between them. The CDR3 loop spans 12 amino acids. The CDR3 reads CASSQDQETQYF. CDR3 nucleotides: TGTGCCAGCAGCCAAGACCAAGAGACCCAGTACTTC.

V usage is TRBV6-6 and J usage is TRBJ2-7; the match to TRBD1 covers 8 bases. This CDR3 comprises 14 residues. V shed 7 bases and J 1 base; nucleotides not matched to a gene: 6. The germline gives CDR1 MNHNY, CDR2 SVGAGI (reference sequence). CDR3 sequence (DNA): TGTGCCAGCATCCGGGACAGGACTTCCTACGAGCAGTACTTC. Protein product: CASIRDRTSYEQYF.

This clone was seen a handful of times. The chain links TRBV15 to TRBJ1-1; a weak D match, TRBD1 (5 bases). Trimming pared 0 bases from V and 4 bases from J, leaving 9 bases between. Germline CDR1 LNHNV, CDR2 YYDKDF (reference sequence). CDR3 length: 14 residues. This CDR3 is CATSRDFGGTEAFF. For the CDR3, the DNA is TGTGCCACCAGCAGAGATTTTGGGGGCACTGAAGCTTTCTTT.

The chain couples TRBV7-9 to TRBJ1-2; D gene unclear. Germline V gene data show CDR1 as SEHNR and CDR2 as FQNEAQ (reference sequence). V gave up 5 bases and J gave up 0 bases, with 7 bases separating them. The CDR3 is made up of 13 amino acids. The CDR3 loop is CASSRASNYGYTF. CDR3 nucleotide sequence: TGTGCCAGCAGCCGTGCCTCTAACTATGGCTACACCTTC.

The genes are TRBV5-4 and TRBJ2-5; D tentatively fits TRBD1 or TRBD2 (5 bases each). Trimming cost V 2 bases and J 5 bases, with 16 bases left between them. CDR1 is SGHNT and CDR2 is YYREEE in the germline V gene (reference sequence). The CDR3 contains 15 residues. The CDR3 DNA is TGTGCCAGCAGCTTTGACGGGACGGGTTTGGAGACCCAGTACTTC. It encodes CASSFDGTGLETQYF.

The rearrangement uses TRBV6-5 and TRBJ1-1; D not certain. The length of the CDR3 is 13 residues. Germline V gene lookup returns CDR1 MNHEY and CDR2 SVGAGI. The V end was cut by 5 bases, the J end by 0 bases, with 7 bases between. CDR3 sequence (DNA): TGTGCCAGCAGTGAACAGCTGAACACTGAAGCTTTCTTT. The encoded protein is CASSEQLNTEAFF.

The gene calls are TRBV5-4 and TRBJ2-7; TRBD2 agrees at 9 bases. The CDR3 spans 15 residues. CDR1 is SGHNT and CDR2 is YYREEE in the germline V gene (reference sequence). V dropped 3 bases and J dropped 0; count of bases not matched to a gene: 4. In nucleotides, the CDR3 is TGTGCCAGCAGCTCTCTAGCGGGGAGCTCCTACGAGCAGTACTTC. This encodes CASSSLAGSSYEQYF.

This sequence joins TRBV5-1 and TRBJ2-6; 8 bases match TRBD1. The CDR3 runs 19 residues. The trim removed 4 bases at V and 3 bases at J, leaving 15 bases unmatched. Germline V gene data show CDR1 as SGHRS and CDR2 as YFSETQ. This chain's CDR3 is CASSPQEDRVRLGANVLTF. CDR3 DNA sequence: TGCGCCAGCAGCCCACAAGAGGACAGGGTCCGTCTTGGGGCCAACGTCCTGACTTTC.